The entry that follows covers one T cell receptor beta chain sequence. Under the authors' procedure: Researchers report that nucleated cell counts were estimated from reference gene primer amplification. Libraries were prepared by immunoSEQ multiplex PCR; TCRdb keeps only in-frame clonotypes and omits some of them. That table gives V, J and clone size, and the DNA gave D and trimming. The data contain about 320,000 clones, around 90% of them singletons. The data derive from a study of blood T cell repertoires in COVID-19. Study in general: The study drew acute and convalescent COVID-19 samples from the United States, Italy and Spain.

This CDR3 has 16 residues. CDR1 is SGHDN and CDR2 is FVKESK in the germline V gene. The ends were cut back, 0 bases at V and 6 bases at J, with 15 bases in the middle. Enrollees, about 18 to 95 years old, lived in approximately 25 US areas. Material: PBMCs or T cells enriched from blood (not recorded which). This sequence was found in a man between 60 and 75 years old who had recovered from COVID-19. J is TRBJ2-1 and V is TRBV14, with a weak D call TRBD2 (7 bases). CDR3 region: CASSQDRRGPLNEQFF. Here the CDR3 DNA reads TGTGCCAGCAGCCAAGATCGGCGGGGGCCCCTCAATGAGCAGTTCTTC.